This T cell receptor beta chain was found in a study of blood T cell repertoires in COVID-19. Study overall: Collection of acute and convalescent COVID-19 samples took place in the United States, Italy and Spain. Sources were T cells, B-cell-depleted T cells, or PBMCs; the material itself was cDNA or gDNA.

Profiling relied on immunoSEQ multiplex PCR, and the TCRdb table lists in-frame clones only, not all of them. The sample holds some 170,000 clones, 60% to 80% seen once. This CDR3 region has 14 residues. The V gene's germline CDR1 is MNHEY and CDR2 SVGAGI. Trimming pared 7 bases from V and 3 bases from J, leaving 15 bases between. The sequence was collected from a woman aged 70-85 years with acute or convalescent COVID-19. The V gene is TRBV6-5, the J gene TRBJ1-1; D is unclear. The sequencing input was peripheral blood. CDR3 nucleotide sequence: TGTGCCAGCACCGAATCCCCCGGAGACACTGAAGCTTTCTTT. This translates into CASTESPGDTEAFF.